The 18 T cell receptor beta chains below were found in one sample sequenced in a study of blood T cell repertoires in COVID-19. Assay used: immunoSEQ multiplex PCR; TCRdb lists only in-frame clones, some missing. Of 30,000 to 40,000 clones listed, about 80% are singletons. Sequencing input: peripheral blood. Source of these receptors: a man at least 80 years old with acute or convalescent COVID-19.

This chain uses TRBV6-5 with TRBJ2-1, with D possibly TRBD1 on 5 matching bases. The CDR3 is 14 amino acids. The germline V and J ends were trimmed by 2 bases and 4 bases, with 9 bases remaining between them. Germline lookup yields CDR1 MNHEY and CDR2 SVGAGI. The DNA for the CDR3 is TGTGCCAGCAGTTACACGAGACAGTACAATGAGCAGTTCTTC. It is translated as CASSYTRQYNEQFF.

This chain connects TRBV7-9 to TRBJ1-2, with D possibly TRBD1 on 5 matching bases. There are 17 residues in the CDR3. Trimming removed 2 bases at V and 4 bases at J, with 20 bases between. CDR1 and CDR2 (germline): SEHNR, FQNEAQ (reference sequence). CDR3 DNA sequence: TGTGCCAGCAGCTTAAGTGGTCCGGGGGTGGTGGCCTATGGCTACACCTTC. Amino acid sequence: CASSLSGPGVVAYGYTF.

This sequence joins TRBV20-1 and TRBJ2-5; no definite D call. The germline gives CDR1 DFQATT, CDR2 SNEGSKA (reference sequence). Trimming took 6 bases from V and 3 from J, leaving 8 bases between them. The CDR3 length is 11 residues. The CDR3 here is CSAQIEETQYF. The CDR3 bases are TGCAGTGCCCAAATAGAAGAGACCCAGTACTTC.

This clone came up a few times. This rearrangement joins TRBV27 to TRBJ2-7; TRBD2 is a possible D gene (6 bases). Trimming shortened V by 5 bases and J by 3 bases, and 11 bases separated the two germline ends. Per the germline V gene, CDR1 is MNHEY and CDR2 is SMNVEV (reference sequence). The CDR3 consists of 13 residues. The CDR3: CASSPGVGYEQYF. The DNA for the CDR3 is TGTGCCAGCAGTCCGGGAGTCGGCTACGAGCAGTACTTC.

The chain combines TRBV3-1 (or the pseudogene TRBV3-2) with TRBJ1-1; 10 bases align to TRBD1. V lost 3 bases and J lost 1; bases outside the gene matches: 2. Germline V gives CDR1 LGHDT, CDR2 YNNKEL (reference sequence). The CDR3 is 15 residues long. In DNA form, the CDR3 reads TGTGCCAGCAGCCACTGGGACAGGGGGAACACTGAAGCTTTCTTT. This encodes CASSHWDRGNTEAFF.

The chain links TRBV9 to TRBJ2-1, with TRBD2 as a possible D gene (5 bases). Germline CDR1 SGDLS, CDR2 YYNGEE. The CDR3 runs 15 residues. V was trimmed by 0 bases and J by 8 bases, leaving 15 bases between them. DNA for the CDR3: TGTGCCAGCAGCGTAGGTCGGACTGCCTGGGATGAGCAGTTCTTC. This translates into CASSVGRTAWDEQFF.

The gene calls are TRBV2 and TRBJ2-1; D might be TRBD2 (6 bases). The CDR3 is 17 residues long. Germline values: CDR1 SNHLY, CDR2 FYNNEI. Trimming shortened V by 6 bases and J by 7 bases, and 25 bases separated the two germline ends. The CDR3 sequence is CASRTDPGLPRDNEQFF. In DNA, the CDR3 is TGTGCCAGCAGGACGGACCCGGGACTCCCCCGCGATAATGAGCAGTTCTTC.

The CDR3 loop reads CASSQDKGTGNTIYF. Here the CDR3 DNA reads TGCGCCAGCAGCCAAGATAAGGGGACTGGAAACACCATATATTTT. V and J are TRBV4-1 and TRBJ1-3, with D perhaps TRBD1 (5 bases). Germline-derived CDR1 and CDR2 are MGHRA and YSYEKL. Trimming removed 0 bases from V and 2 bases from J, with 8 bases in between. This CDR3 has 15 residues.

The chain has TRBV2 and TRBJ2-7; 8 bases fit TRBD1. J lost 1 base, V lost 9 bases, and 2 bases had no gene match. The CDR3 is 12 amino acids. CDR1 is SNHLY and CDR2 is FYNNEI in the germline V gene. CDR3 nucleotides: TGTGCCAGGGGACAGGATTCCTACGAGCAGTACTTC. Protein sequence: CARGQDSYEQYF.

V usage is TRBV7-2 and J usage is TRBJ2-1; 7 positions match TRBD2. Unmatched junction bases numbered 8, after V lost 4 bases and J lost 2 bases. The CDR3 has 16 amino acids. From germline, CDR1 is SGHTA and CDR2 FQGNSA. CDR3 bases: TGTGCCAGCAGCTCCTCTAGCGGAGCCACCTACAATGAGCAGTTCTTC. This gives the protein CASSSSSGATYNEQFF.

This chain links TRBV9 with TRBJ2-2; 7 bases match TRBD1. Germline CDR1 reads SGDLS; CDR2 reads YYNGEE. Losses at the gene ends were 1 base for V and 3 bases for J; bases not matched to a gene: 9. This CDR3 spans 17 amino acids. The CDR3 DNA is TGTGCCAGCAGCGTACCCACACAGGGGCCGGACACCGGGGAGCTGTTTTTT. Residues: CASSVPTQGPDTGELFF.

The chain links TRBV23-1 to TRBJ2-7; 8 nucleotides match TRBD2. TRBV23-1 is an ORF; its function is uncertain. The junction had 3 bases not matched to a gene; V was cut back by 0 bases and J by 2 bases. CDR3 size: 15 residues. CDR3 bases: TGCGCCAGCAGTCAATCTCCGGGGGGGCCCTACGAGCAGTACTTC. Amino acids: CASSQSPGGPYEQYF.

V gene TRBV15 combines with J gene TRBJ1-5, with TRBD1 as a possible D gene (5 bases). The germline V gene has CDR1 LNHNV and CDR2 YYDKDF (reference sequence). This CDR3 comprises 14 residues. Trimming stripped 4 bases from V and 5 bases from J, with 12 bases between. The CDR3 protein is CATSTAGWDQPQHF. The CDR3 DNA sequence: TGTGCCACCAGCACGGCAGGGTGGGATCAGCCCCAGCATTTT. Variable domain in full (rest from reference TRBV15 and TRBJ1-5): DAMVIQNPRYQVTQFGKPVTLSCSQTLNHNVMYWYQQKSSQAPKLLFHYYDKDFNNEADTPDNFQSRRPNTSFCFLDIRSPGLGDTAMYLCATSTAGWDQPQHFGDGTRLSIL.

The chain joins TRBV7-9 to TRBJ1-1, with TRBD1 matching over 7 bases. Germline V gene data show CDR1 as SEHNR and CDR2 as FQNEAQ (reference sequence). V lost 1 base to trimming and J lost 1 base; unmatched junction nucleotides: 0. The CDR3 spans 14 residues. CDR3 sequence reads: CASSLGDRNTEAFF. In DNA, the CDR3 is TGTGCCAGCAGCTTAGGGGACAGGAACACTGAAGCTTTCTTT.

The chain joins TRBV19 to TRBJ2-3; no firm D call. With 7 bases removed from V and 2 bases from J, the gap between germline ends came to 10 bases. Germline V lookup: CDR1 LNHDA, CDR2 SQIVND (reference sequence). The CDR3 spans 13 residues. DNA of the CDR3: TGTGCCAGTACTGGAGCGAACACAGATACGCAGTATTTT. Amino acids: CASTGANTDTQYF.

The V and J genes are TRBV27 and TRBJ1-4; D ambiguous. The CDR3 length is 18 residues. From germline, CDR1 is MNHEY and CDR2 SMNVEV (reference sequence). Between the trimmed V and J ends, which lost 0 bases and 6 bases, there was a span of 20 bases. In DNA, the CDR3 is TGTGCCAGCAGTTTATCGCAGTCCTCGGAGGTCTTTTATGAAAAACTGTTTTTT. It encodes CASSLSQSSEVFYEKLFF.

V gene TRBV5-6 combines with J gene TRBJ1-1; 8 bases line up with TRBD1. With 0 bases clipped from V and 0 bases from J, the junction kept 7 bases outside the gene matches. CDR1 and CDR2 from the germline V gene are SGHDT and YYEEEE. This CDR3 comprises 17 residues. For the CDR3, the DNA is TGTGCCAGCAGCTTGGTCGGGACAGGAAACATGAACACTGAAGCTTTCTTT. Its translation: CASSLVGTGNMNTEAFF.

This clone has a single count. The chain has TRBV6-5 and TRBJ1-2; no definite D call. The CDR3 sequence is 13 residues long. Germline CDR1 MNHEY, CDR2 SVGAGI. V gave up 6 bases and J gave up 8 bases, with 16 bases separating them. The DNA of the CDR3 is TGTGCCAGCAGGTTTGGGGAGGGAGGCGGCTACACCTTC. Translated: CASRFGEGGGYTF.